The 2 T cell receptor beta chains listed next were all sequenced from one sample in a study of blood T cell repertoires in COVID-19. TCRdb keeps only in-frame clones here, not all; method: immunoSEQ multiplex PCR. This sample has 250,000 to 350,000 clones; approximately 86% occur once, and the top ten carry more than 8.5%. Input material: PBMCs or T cells enriched from blood (not recorded which). The receptor set was obtained from a woman younger than 35 who had recovered from COVID-19.

This chain links TRBV5-1 with TRBJ1-1; D is possibly TRBD1 (5 bases). Trimming took 5 bases from V and 5 from J, leaving 16 bases between them. Germline V CDR1 and CDR2: SGHRS, YFSETQ. The CDR3 totals 14 residues. The CDR3 region is CASSPQGGETEAFF. CDR3 DNA sequence: TGCGCCAGCAGTCCCCAGGGCGGGGAGACTGAAGCTTTCTTT.

This clone was observed a single time. J is TRBJ2-5 and V is TRBV13; a possible D gene is TRBD1 (6 bases). Germline assignment: CDR1 PRHDT and CDR2 FYEKMQ (reference sequence). This CDR3 comprises 15 residues. V dropped 2 bases and J dropped 3 bases, with 13 bases sitting between them. CDR3 residues: CASSLRGSGEETQYF. The CDR3 DNA is TGTGCCAGCAGCTTAAGGGGGAGTGGGGAAGAGACCCAGTACTTC.